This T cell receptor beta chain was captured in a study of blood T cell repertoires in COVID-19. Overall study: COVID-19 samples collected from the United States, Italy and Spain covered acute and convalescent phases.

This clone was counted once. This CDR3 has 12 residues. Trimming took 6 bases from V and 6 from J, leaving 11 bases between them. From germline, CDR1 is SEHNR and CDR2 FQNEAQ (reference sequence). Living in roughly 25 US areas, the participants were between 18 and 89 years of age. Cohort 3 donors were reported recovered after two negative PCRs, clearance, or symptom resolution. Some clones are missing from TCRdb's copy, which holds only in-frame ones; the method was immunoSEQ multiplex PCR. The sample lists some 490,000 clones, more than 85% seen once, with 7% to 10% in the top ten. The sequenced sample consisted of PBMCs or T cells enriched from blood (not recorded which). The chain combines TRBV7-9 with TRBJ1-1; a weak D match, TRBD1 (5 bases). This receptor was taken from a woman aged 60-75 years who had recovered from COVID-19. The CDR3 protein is CASRWGGPEAFF. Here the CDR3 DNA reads TGTGCCAGCAGATGGGGCGGACCTGAAGCTTTCTTT.